The 16 T cell receptor beta chains below all came from one sample that was sequenced in a study of blood T cell repertoires in COVID-19. Measured with immunoSEQ multiplex PCR; TCRdb has only the in-frame clones, and not every one. The data contain fewer than 400,000 clones, approximately 90% of them seen just once; the ten biggest clones take up about 4.2%. The sequenced sample consisted of PBMCs or T cells enriched from blood (not recorded which). The receptor set was obtained from a man aged 25 to 40 who had recovered from COVID-19.

The V gene is TRBV6-5, the J gene TRBJ2-7; 11 bases match TRBD1. V dropped 5 bases and J dropped 4; count of bases not matched to a gene: 4. The germline CDR1 and CDR2 sequences are MNHEY and SVGAGI. The CDR3 consists of 14 residues. CDR3 in amino acids: CASSKDRGRYEQYF. In DNA form, the CDR3 reads TGTGCCAGCAGTAAGGACAGGGGGCGGTACGAGCAGTACTTC.

The V call is TRBV6-5, the J call TRBJ2-7; TRBD1 agrees at 8 bases. V shed 4 bases and J 1 base; nucleotides not matched to a gene: 3. Germline CDR1 reads MNHEY; CDR2 reads SVGAGI. CDR3 length equals 14 residues. Here the CDR3 DNA reads TGTGCCAGCAGTTCACAGGGGGTGTCCTACGAGCAGTACTTC. Its protein product is CASSSQGVSYEQYF.

In its sample, this clone was seen once. The V call is TRBV6-5, the J call TRBJ1-2; the D gene is possibly TRBD1 (6 bases). This CDR3 comprises 15 residues. Germline values: CDR1 MNHEY, CDR2 SVGAGI. Trimming pared 5 bases from V and 5 bases from J, leaving 18 bases between. The CDR3 loop is CASSTPSYRAYGYTF. In DNA, the CDR3 is TGTGCCAGCAGTACCCCATCGTACAGGGCGTATGGCTACACCTTC.

The chain uses TRBV25-1 and TRBJ2-5; 8 nucleotides align to TRBD2. Germline CDR1 MGHDK, CDR2 SYGVNS. The junction had 5 bases not matched to a gene; V was cut back by 3 bases and J by 5 bases. The CDR3 spans 14 residues. The CDR3 DNA follows: TGTGCCAGCAGTGACCCGGGGGGGGTCGAGACCCAGTACTTC. The encoded protein is CASSDPGGVETQYF.

The J gene is TRBJ1-2, the V gene TRBV28, with D perhaps matching TRBD1 (6 bases). Trimming cost V 3 bases and J 4 bases, with 9 bases left between them. The CDR3 runs to 13 residues. In germline, CDR1 is MDHEN, CDR2 SYDVKM. The CDR3 here is CASSFGGPYGYTF. DNA of the CDR3: TGTGCCAGCAGTTTCGGGGGGCCCTATGGCTACACCTTC.

The V call is TRBV6-5, the J call TRBJ1-1; D unresolved. Trimming took 7 bases from V and 0 from J, leaving 12 bases between them. CDR3 size: 14 residues. Germline V gene data show CDR1 as MNHEY and CDR2 as SVGAGI. Written as DNA, the CDR3 is TGTGCCAGCACTCAAGGCGGGGTGAACACTGAAGCTTTCTTT. Translating gives CASTQGGVNTEAFF.

The V and J genes are TRBV27 and TRBJ1-2; possible D gene TRBD1, 5 bases. From germline, CDR1 is MNHEY and CDR2 SMNVEV (reference sequence). The CDR3 has 13 residues. V lost 5 bases and J 6 bases, leaving 13 bases between the germline ends. CDR3 sequence (DNA): TGTGCCAGCAGTCCGTGGGGCCCCGATGGCTACACCTTC. Its protein is CASSPWGPDGYTF.

This clone was counted a few times. This chain connects TRBV28 to TRBJ1-2, with a possible D match to TRBD1 (6 bases). Germline-derived CDR1 and CDR2 are MDHEN and SYDVKM. V lost 7 bases to trimming and J lost 6 bases, with 24 bases between them. CDR3 length: 16 residues. In DNA form, the CDR3 reads TGTGCCAGCATTAATCCCCGCGGGGGCGCTTCGCATGGCTACACCTTC. This encodes CASINPRGGASHGYTF.

The rearrangement joins TRBV13 to TRBJ2-1, with TRBD1 as a possible D gene (5 bases). Germline V gives CDR1 PRHDT, CDR2 FYEKMQ (reference sequence). The CDR3 spans 16 residues. V lost 0 bases and J 8 bases, leaving 17 bases between the germline ends. The CDR3 sequence: CASSLGAGIFVDEQFF. In DNA, the CDR3 is TGTGCCAGCAGCTTAGGGGCAGGGATCTTCGTCGATGAGCAGTTCTTC.

J is TRBJ2-5 and V is TRBV6-1; 9 bases are shared with TRBD2. This CDR3 spans 18 amino acids. Germline V gene sequence: CDR1 MNHNS, CDR2 SASEGT. V dropped 4 bases and J dropped 11; count of bases not matched to a gene: 23. The CDR3 bases are TGTGCCAGCAGTGCATCCCTAGGAGGGTTGGCCGCGGGGGGGCCTCAGTACTTC. It codes for CASSASLGGLAAGGPQYF.

This chain joins TRBV6-4 and TRBJ2-1, with 9 bases that match TRBD1. CDR3 length: 16 amino acids. Germline values: CDR1 MRHNA, CDR2 SNTAGT. Trimming removed 6 bases from V and 6 bases from J; junction bases left unmatched: 12. The DNA of the CDR3 is TGTGCCAGCAGCTACCAGGCAGGACAGGGGTTCAATGAGCAGTTCTTC. It encodes CASSYQAGQGFNEQFF.

The rearrangement joins TRBV11-2 to TRBJ1-5; D gene ambiguous. The CDR3 is made up of 15 amino acids. With 5 bases removed from V and 3 bases from J, the gap between germline ends came to 14 bases. CDR1 is SGHAT and CDR2 is FQNNGV in the germline V gene. Here the CDR3 reads CASSQRGNPNQPQHF. CDR3 in DNA: TGTGCCAGCAGCCAGAGAGGTAATCCCAATCAGCCCCAGCATTTT.

The rearrangement links TRBV30 to TRBJ2-7; 8 nucleotides agree with TRBD1. Germline-derived CDR1 and CDR2 are GTSNPN and SVGIG (reference sequence). The CDR3 loop spans 17 amino acids. Germline trimming cut 3 bases from V and 4 bases from J; bases unmatched to any gene: 17. CDR3 residues: CAWSHRGSSGQRYEQYF. In DNA form, the CDR3 reads TGTGCCTGGAGCCACAGGGGGTCGAGTGGGCAAAGGTACGAGCAGTACTTC.

The chain carries TRBV5-1 and TRBJ2-7, with D perhaps matching TRBD2 (5 bases). Trimming removed 4 bases at V and 3 bases at J, with 17 bases between. The V gene's germline CDR1 is SGHRS and CDR2 YFSETQ. CDR3 length: 15 amino acids. This chain's CDR3 is CASSPRFTGNYEQYF. In nucleotides, the CDR3 is TGCGCCAGCAGCCCCCGCTTCACGGGGAACTACGAGCAGTACTTC.

The gene calls are TRBV19 and TRBJ1-5; 7 nucleotides line up with TRBD1. Looked up from germline, CDR1 is LNHDA and CDR2 is SQIVND (reference sequence). This CDR3 has 14 residues. J gave up 6 bases and V 6 bases, and 8 bases lay outside the gene matches. The CDR3 DNA is TGTGCCAGTAGCATGGACAGGTTCGGTCAGCCCCAGCATTTT. It specifies CASSMDRFGQPQHF.

This clone was counted between two and nine times. Other nucleotide sequences in the sample specify the same CDR3. The J gene is TRBJ2-7, the V gene TRBV18, with 10 positions matching TRBD1. This CDR3 comprises 14 residues. V trimming: 4 bases; J trimming: 6 bases; junction bases outside the gene matches: 6. The germline V gene has CDR1 KGHSH and CDR2 LQKENI. CDR3 sequence reads: CASSRRDRGGEQYF. The CDR3 bases are TGTGCCAGCTCACGCCGGGACAGGGGAGGCGAGCAGTACTTC. Full variable domain (missing parts from reference TRBV18 and TRBJ2-7): NAGVMQNPRHLVRRRGQEARLRCSPMKGHSHVYWYRQLPEEGLKFMVYLQKENIIDESGMPKERFSAEFPKEGPSILRIQQVVRGDSAAYFCASSRRDRGGEQYFGPGTRLTVT.